Below are 5 T cell receptor beta chains sequenced from a single sample in a study of regulatory T cells in long-lasting Graves disease. Time point of the sample: newly diagnosed GD, antithyroid drugs for less than 3 months. The TCR library used RNA extracted from PBMCs. CDR3 regions were amplified by Arm-PCR using iRepertoire HTBI primers to build TCR beta libraries. TCRdb reprocessed the multiplex PCR reads with MiXCR, giving one entry per CDR3 protein. The table has some 400,000 distinct CDR3 sequences, approximately 15% seen once. The data also belong to a second study, concerning T cells in Graves' hyperthyroidism and ophthalmopathy.

Here the sequenced sample was peripheral blood mononuclear cells (PBMCs), taken at new diagnosis, from a patient treated with antithyroid drugs. All receptors derive from a young woman with Graves disease.

This clonotype was observed many times. The chain uses TRBV12-3 or TRBV12-4 and TRBJ2-1; 7 bases agree with TRBD1. J was trimmed by 2 bases and V by 6 bases; bases with no gene match: 13. The CDR3 has 17 amino acids. In nucleotides, the CDR3 is TGTGCCAGCAGCAAAATCCCGGGACAGTCTACCTACAATGAGCAGTTCTTC. Protein: CASSKIPGQSTYNEQFF.

V is TRBV7-9 and J is TRBJ1-2; D is possibly TRBD1 (5 bases). V was cut by 6 bases and J by 4 bases, with 12 bases left in between. CDR1 is SEHNR and CDR2 is FQNEAQ in the germline V gene (reference sequence). This CDR3 spans 13 amino acids. CDR3 nucleotide sequence: TGTGCCAGCAGTCGAGACAGCCTCTATGGCTACACCTTC. Residues: CASSRDSLYGYTF.

The V call is TRBV11-2, the J call TRBJ2-7, with D possibly being TRBD2 (6 bases). Germline loops: CDR1 SGHAT, CDR2 FQNNGV. The CDR3 has 14 amino acids. With 7 bases removed from V and 6 bases from J, the gap between germline ends came to 19 bases. The CDR3 DNA follows: TGTGCCAGCACATCCTTGACTAGATTGTCCGAGCAGTACTTC. Amino acid sequence: CASTSLTRLSEQYF.

Comments on this clonotype: A much larger clone lies one base from this, so it may be a read error. The chain couples TRBV3-1 to TRBJ2-3; D unclear. The CDR3 loop spans 14 amino acids. The germline V gene encodes CDR1 LGHDT and CDR2 YNNKEL (reference sequence). For the CDR3, the DNA is TGTGCCAGCTGCCATTCTAGGGACACAGATACGCAGTATTTT. Protein product: CASCHSRDTDTQYF.

This clonotype was detected many times. The chain uses TRBV27 and TRBJ2-7; D is uncertain. V lost 5 bases, J lost 1 base, and 12 bases lay in between. The CDR3 has 14 residues. Per germline, CDR1 MNHEY and CDR2 SMNVEV (reference sequence). Here the CDR3 reads CASSVSLQSYEQYF. The CDR3 nucleotides read TGTGCCAGCAGTGTCAGCCTACAATCCTACGAGCAGTACTTC.